This T cell receptor (beta chain) was sequenced for a study of blood T cell repertoires in COVID-19. V gave up 4 bases and J gave up 0 bases, with 13 bases separating them. Germline V gene data show CDR1 as MNHEY and CDR2 as SMNVEV (reference sequence). The CDR3 loop spans 17 amino acids. Some clones are missing from TCRdb's copy, which holds only in-frame ones; the method was immunoSEQ multiplex PCR. The table includes roughly 250,000 clones, about 83% detected once. The receptor comes from a human donor in a cohort sampled during active COVID-19. The sequencing sample was made of peripheral blood. The V call is TRBV27, the J call TRBJ1-6, with a tentative D call TRBD1 (5 bases). The CDR3 loop reads CASSSLGGSSYNSPLHF. The CDR3 DNA sequence: TGTGCCAGCAGTTCCCTGGGGGGAAGCTCCTATAATTCACCCCTCCACTTT.